This TCR beta chain was found in a study of blood T cell repertoires in COVID-19 (dated by TCRdb to 2018 to 2021). Describing the broader study: Samples from collaborators originated in the United States, Italy and Spain and spanned both the acute and convalescent phases of COVID-19. Where available, HLA class I and class II types were obtained from metadata supplied by the sample provider rather than from assay-based typing. The samples were drawn from the first 160 participants of the ongoing ImmuneRACE study and from over a thousand subjects provided by 6 global collaborators. Subjects who had been exposed to COVID-19, were actively infected with it, or had recovered from it provided the deeply sampled blood TCRbeta repertoires that made up the dataset. The prospective study material was composed of cDNA or gDNA derived from T cells, B-cell-depleted T cells, or PBMCs. Sample metadata almost always included a de-identified subject ID, COVID-19 status, age in years and sex. The repertoires were released in a freely available public database intended as a resource for research on the immune response to SARS-CoV-2. Overall study outcomes, separate from this receptor: The amount of clinical and demographic metadata varied by source and participant and was provided uncurated.

The CDR3 holds 14 amino acids from the cysteine to the phenylalanine. Only the CDR3 region is kept as DNA, spanning 42 bases read in frame from base 1. Trimming removed 6 bases from V and 1 base from J, leaving 9 bases between the germline ends. CDR1 and CDR2 are drawn from the germline V gene (reference sequence): WNHNN, SYGVQD. TCRbeta CDR3 regions were amplified from genomic DNA using the immunoSEQ Assay, a bias-controlled multiplex PCR. As for the original processing: The number of nucleated cells in each sample was estimated from the amplification of reference gene primers within the assay. Sequence reads were collapsed and filtered to measure the absolute abundance of every unique TCRbeta CDR3 rearrangement. For each sample, productive Simpson clonality was calculated as the square root of Simpson's diversity index over productive rearrangements. This is the immuneACCESS table as TCRdb keeps it, with only in-frame sequences that have V and J called. A part of the clones is gone; compared with another copy, unresolved V genes explain less than half, and the rest is unexplained. V and J calls and clone size come straight from that table; D and trimming were deduced from the DNA. The sample has 50,000 or so clones on record, approximately 83% of them singletons. The ten most abundant clones make up 15% to 20% of the sample.

On this clone: Its antigen is currently not known. No per-base quality is available; no much larger clone lies one base away.

Collaborating institutions collected whole blood in K2EDTA tubes following their own protocols. For TCRbeta analysis, collaborators shipped samples in one of three forms: frozen whole blood, isolated PBMCs, or DNA extracted from either of those sample types. Source material: peripheral blood. The V and J genes are TRBV10-1 and TRBJ2-2, with TRBD2 perhaps the D gene, on 6 matching bases. The origin of this receptor is a man aged 35 to 55 with acute or convalescent COVID-19. For the CDR3, the sequence is CASREEGNTGELFF. The sequenced DNA is TGCGCCAGCAGGGAGGAGGGGAACACCGGGGAGCTGTTTTTT.